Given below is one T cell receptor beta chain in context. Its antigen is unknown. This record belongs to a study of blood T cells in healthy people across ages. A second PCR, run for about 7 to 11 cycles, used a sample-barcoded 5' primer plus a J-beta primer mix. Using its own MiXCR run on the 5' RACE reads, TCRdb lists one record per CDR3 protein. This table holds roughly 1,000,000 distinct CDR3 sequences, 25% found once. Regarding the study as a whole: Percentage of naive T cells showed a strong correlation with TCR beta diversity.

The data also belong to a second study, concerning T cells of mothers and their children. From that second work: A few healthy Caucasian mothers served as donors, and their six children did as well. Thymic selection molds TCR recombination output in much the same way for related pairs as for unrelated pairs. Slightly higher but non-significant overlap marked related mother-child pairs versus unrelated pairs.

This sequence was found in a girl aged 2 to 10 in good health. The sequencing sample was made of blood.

In DNA form, the CDR3 reads TGTGCCAGCAGACCCAAGGGGGGGTACAGCTCCTACAATGAGCAGTTCTTC. Translated, it gives CASRPKGGYSSYNEQFF. This sequence joins TRBV21-1 and TRBJ2-1; the DNA was not used to check the table's D call, TRBD1. TRBV21-1 is deemed a pseudogene. The CDR3 is 17 residues long.